The rows below give T cell receptor beta chains drawn from one sample of a study of glioma-infiltrating T cells. Using its own MiXCR run on the multiplex PCR reads, TCRdb lists one record per CDR3 protein. The sample consists of roughly 100,000 distinct CDR3 sequences, around 30% of them appearing once. The sequenced material came from glioma tissue, nonneoplastic brain tissue, or PBMCs (not recorded which). The receptors originated from a human donor with low-grade glioma or glioblastoma, undergoing nonglioma brain surgery, or in good health (not recorded which). CDR3s include the opening cysteine and the closing phenylalanine or tryptophan. D genes are given only for firm matches. Not every row has a clone size; where given, it reads once, few, many or a size class.

13	TRBJ1-1	once	TRBV6-5	.	TGTTCCATCACCGTCACAGGTAACACTGAAGCTTTCTTT	CSITVTGNTEAFF
15	TRBJ1-3	.	TRBV7-9	.	TGTGCCAGCAGCTTAGTAGCCCTGAGGGGAAACACCATATATTTT	CASSLVALRGNTIYF
14	TRBJ1-3	.	TRBV5-1	.	TGCGCCAGCAGCTCCGGGAGTCCTGGAAACACCATATATTTT	CASSSGSPGNTIYF
13	TRBJ2-3	few	TRBV29-1	.	TGCAGCGTTCTTCTGGGGGCGGGAGATACGCAGTATTTT	CSVLLGAGDTQYF
13	TRBJ1-6	many	TRBV28	.	TGTGCCAGCAGGAGACAAGAAAATTCACCCCTCCACTTT	CASRRQENSPLHF
14	TRBJ2-2	few	TRBV28	TRBD2	TGTGCCAGCAGTTCGGGGGGAAGGACCGGGGAGCTGTTTTTT	CASSSGGRTGELFF
13	TRBJ2-7	many	TRBV7-8	.	TGTGCCAGCAGTACGTACAGCTCCTACGAGCAGTACTTC	CASSTYSSYEQYF
17	TRBJ2-3	.	TRBV7-2	TRBD2	TGTGCCAGCAGCTTCCCCTCTAGCGGCGATAGCACAGATACGCAGTATTTT	CASSFPSSGDSTDTQYF
19	TRBJ1-4	.	TRBV4-3	TRBD1	TGCGCCAGCAGCCAAGGCGCCAGGGGGCTTAGCCCGGCTAATGAAAAACTGTTTTTT	CASSQGARGLSPANEKLFF
13	TRBJ1-1	.	TRBV19	.	TGTGCCAGTAGTATGGAAAGGAACACTGAAGCTTTCTTT	CASSMERNTEAFF
15	TRBJ1-5	.	TRBV12-3/TRBV12-4	TRBD1	TGTGCCAGCAGCCTCCGGGACAGTGTCAATCAGCCCCAGCATTTT	CASSLRDSVNQPQHF
16	TRBJ1-2	many	TRBV15	.	TGTGCCACCAGCCGGAGTGCCGGAGGCGCTAACTATGGCTACACCTTC	CATSRSAGGANYGYTF
15	TRBJ2-7	many	TRBV6-1	TRBD1	TGTGCCAGCATTATGGGGACAGGAGGAATCTACGAGCAGTACTTC	CASIMGTGGIYEQYF
16	TRBJ2-1	many	TRBV4-3	TRBD2	TGCGCCAGCAGCCAAGAGCTAGCGGTTAGATCGGATGAGCAGTTCTTC	CASSQELAVRSDEQFF
14	TRBJ1-2	.	TRBV5-1	.	TGCGCCAGCAGCGCGGACACGTCTAACTATCGCTACACCTTC	CASSADTSNYRYTF
16	TRBJ2-1	few	TRBV4-3	.	TGCGCCAGCAGCCAACGCCCGGCGGGGACCGGCAATGAGCAGTTCTTC	CASSQRPAGTGNEQFF
12	TRBJ1-2	many	TRBV29-1	.	TGCAGCGTGGAAACGCCGCCGAATGGCTACACCTTC	CSVETPPNGYTF
13	TRBJ2-5	many	TRBV7-8	.	TGTGCCAGCAGCTTACATAGACAAGAGACCCAGTACTTC	CASSLHRQETQYF
12	TRBJ2-4	many	TRBV7-9	TRBD1	TGTGCCAGCAGTCCTACCGACAGGGCCGCATCCTTC	CASSPTDRAASF
11	TRBJ1-1	.	TRBV29-1	.	TGCAGCGGCAAGGGTACGGGTGAAGCTTTCTTT	CSGKGTGEAFF
14	TRBJ1-2	.	TRBV5-1	.	TGCGCCAGCAGCTCTACAGGGAACCGATATGGCTACACCTTC	CASSSTGNRYGYTF
17	TRBJ1-3	few	TRBV9	TRBD1	TGTGCCAGCAGCCCCCCTTCACAGGGGAAAACTGGAAACACCATATATTTT	CASSPPSQGKTGNTIYF
13	TRBJ1-1	many	TRBV7-3	.	TGTGCCAGCTCACCGGGACAGAACACTGAAGCTTTCTTT	CASSPGQNTEAFF
16	TRBJ2-1	.	TRBV3-1	.	TGTGCCAGCAGTTCCCGCAAAGGGTGTTTAGGGAATGAGCAGTTCTTC	CASSSRKGCLGNEQFF
17	TRBJ1-6	many	TRBV27	.	TGTGCCAGCAGTTTACGAGTGGACCCCGGGCGAAATTCACCCCTCCACTTT	CASSLRVDPGRNSPLHF
14	TRBJ1-1	.	TRBV13	.	TGTGCCAGCAGCTTAAATCCGCGGGGGACTGAAGCTTTCTTT	CASSLNPRGTEAFF
14	TRBJ2-2	many	TRBV20-1	.	TGCAGTGCTAGAGCAAGGATAGCTACCGGGGAGCTGTTTTTT	CSARARIATGELFF
12	TRBJ1-2	few	TRBV30	.	TGTGCCTGGAGCCCACCTTATGGTGGCTACACCTTC	CAWSPPYGGYTF
15	TRBJ1-2	many	TRBV20-1	.	TGCAGTGCTAGAGATCGGGCAGGGTCACACTATGGCTACACCTTC	CSARDRAGSHYGYTF